These 20 T cell receptor beta chains were sequenced from one sample in a study of blood T cell repertoires in COVID-19. Profiled with immunoSEQ multiplex PCR; TCRdb holds only in-frame clones, not every one. The sample carries about 220,000 clones, approximately 78% recorded once. Source material: peripheral blood. The receptors derive from a woman between 65 and 79 years old with COVID-19, enrolled during active disease.

On this clone: In the same sample, other DNA sequences code for this CDR3. The chain carries TRBV14 and TRBJ2-3, with D tentatively TRBD2 (6 bases). Deletions cut 0 bases from V and 1 base from J, with 11 bases between. This CDR3 has 16 residues. Germline V gene lookup returns CDR1 SGHDN and CDR2 FVKESK. The chain's CDR3 is CASSQDLASGTDTQYF. CDR3 bases: TGTGCCAGCAGCCAAGATTTGGCTAGCGGCACAGATACGCAGTATTTT.

This clone was found once. The rearrangement links TRBV28 to TRBJ1-5; D perhaps matches TRBD1 (6 bases). The CDR3 is 13 amino acids. The germline V gene encodes CDR1 MDHEN and CDR2 SYDVKM. V was cut by 6 bases and J by 3 bases, with 9 bases left in between. The CDR3 nucleotides read TGTGCCAGCAGAGGGGGTTACAATCAGCCCCAGCATTTT. Protein product: CASRGGYNQPQHF.

This chain connects TRBV5-1 to TRBJ2-1; perhaps TRBD1 as D (5 bases). The V gene's germline CDR1 is SGHRS and CDR2 YFSETQ. V was shortened by 0 bases and J by 1 base, with 8 bases between the two germline ends. This CDR3 is 15 amino acids long. The CDR3 is CASSLATVSYNEQFF. CDR3 DNA: TGCGCCAGCAGCTTGGCGACAGTTTCCTACAATGAGCAGTTCTTC.

Concerning this clone itself: At the DNA level, this CDR3 is encoded by other sequences in the same sample as well. The chain combines TRBV5-6 with TRBJ2-5; D is unresolved. V lost 0 bases, J lost 5 bases, and 5 bases lay in between. Germline CDR1 SGHDT, CDR2 YYEEEE. This CDR3 region has 12 residues. The CDR3 coding sequence is TGTGCCAGCAGCTTGGTCAGGGAGACCCAGTACTTC. Encoded protein: CASSLVRETQYF.

This chain connects TRBV7-2 to TRBJ1-6; 9 bases are shared with TRBD1. The CDR3 consists of 16 residues. Germline CDR1 is SGHTA and CDR2 is FQGNSA. J lost 7 bases, V lost 5 bases, and 9 bases had no gene match. CDR3 sequence reads: CASSLRQQGANSPLHF. In DNA form, the CDR3 reads TGTGCCAGCAGCCTAAGACAACAGGGGGCCAATTCACCCCTCCACTTT.

This chain links TRBV11-3 with TRBJ2-2; 13 nucleotides agree with TRBD2. Germline V CDR1 and CDR2: SGHNT, YENEEA. This CDR3 is built from 17 residues. Losses at the gene ends were 2 bases for V and 1 base for J; bases not matched to a gene: 1. CDR3 protein: CASSLRTSGRNTGELFF. CDR3 nucleotide sequence: TGTGCCAGCAGCTTAAGGACTAGCGGGAGGAACACCGGGGAGCTGTTTTTT.

V and J are TRBV28 and TRBJ1-2, with D perhaps matching TRBD1 (6 bases). The germline V gene encodes CDR1 MDHEN and CDR2 SYDVKM. Trimming removed 5 bases at V and 4 bases at J, with 14 bases between. The CDR3 runs 14 residues. Here the CDR3 reads CASSRPGGIYGYTF. The CDR3 DNA reads TGTGCCAGCAGTCGGCCTGGGGGCATCTATGGCTACACCTTC.

The V and J genes are TRBV28 and TRBJ2-7, with 10 nucleotides matching TRBD1. CDR1 is MDHEN and CDR2 is SYDVKM in the germline V gene. CDR3 length: 15 amino acids. J was trimmed by 4 bases and V by 5 bases; bases with no gene match: 8. CDR3 loop: CASSPSGTGAYEQYF. CDR3 sequence (DNA): TGTGCCAGCAGTCCGTCCGGGACAGGGGCTTACGAGCAGTACTTC.

The chain recombines TRBV7-9 with TRBJ2-1; 15 bases map to TRBD2. CDR1 is SEHNR, CDR2 FQNEAQ, per germline (reference sequence). The CDR3 is 15 amino acids. V trimming: 5 bases; J trimming: 8 bases; junction bases outside the gene matches: 4. In DNA form, the CDR3 reads TGTGCCAGCAGCCTAGGGACTAGCGGGAGGCATGAGCAGTTCTTC. It is translated as CASSLGTSGRHEQFF.

The chain joins TRBV12-5 to TRBJ1-2; a weak D match, TRBD1 (6 bases). V shed 5 bases and J shed 8 bases, with 18 bases lying between them. The length of the CDR3 is 14 residues. Germline loops: CDR1 LGHNT, CDR2 FRNRAP. This chain's CDR3 is CASGAQAQGRGYTF. As DNA, the CDR3 is TGTGCTAGTGGTGCCCAGGCTCAGGGGAGAGGCTACACCTTC.

The gene calls are TRBV28 and TRBJ2-7; TRBD2 is a possible D gene (6 bases). The ends were cut back, 4 bases at V and 0 bases at J, with 16 bases in the middle. Germline values: CDR1 MDHEN, CDR2 SYDVKM. This CDR3 is 16 amino acids long. CDR3: CASSSETSGSSYEQYF. CDR3 DNA sequence: TGTGCCAGCAGTTCGGAGACTAGTGGAAGCTCCTACGAGCAGTACTTC.

The V and J genes are TRBV7-2 and TRBJ1-4; 8 bases map to TRBD1. J lost 10 bases, V lost 1 base, and 11 bases had no gene match. Germline V gene lookup returns CDR1 SGHTA and CDR2 FQGNSA. The length of the CDR3 is 16 residues. CDR3 DNA sequence: TGTGCCAGCAGCTTAGGTAGACAGGGGTTTATAGGAAAACTGTTTTTT. The encoded protein is CASSLGRQGFIGKLFF.

This chain uses TRBV11-1 with TRBJ2-2; weak D call: TRBD2 (6 bases). CDR3 length: 16 amino acids. V was shortened by 2 bases and J by 4 bases, with 14 bases between the two germline ends. CDR1 is SGHAT and CDR2 is FQDESV in the germline V gene (reference sequence). The CDR3 nucleotides are TGTGCCAGCAGCTTATTCAGGGCGGGGAGCACCGGGGAGCTGTTTTTT. Translating it yields CASSLFRAGSTGELFF.

The rearrangement links TRBV13 to TRBJ2-3; 10 bases are a match to TRBD1. Germline values: CDR1 PRHDT, CDR2 FYEKMQ (reference sequence). Germline trimming cut 1 base from V and 5 bases from J; bases unmatched to any gene: 3. CDR3 length equals 15 residues. CDR3 sequence reads: CASSLEGQGLDTQYF. The CDR3 DNA reads TGTGCCAGCAGCTTAGAGGGACAGGGGTTAGATACGCAGTATTTT. Full variable domain (outside the CDR3, taken from reference TRBV13 and TRBJ2-3): AAGVIQSPRHLIKEKRETATLKCYPIPRHDTVYWYQQGPGQDPQFLISFYEKMQSDKGSIPDRFSAQQFSDYHSELNMSSLELGDSALYFCASSLEGQGLDTQYFGPGTRLTVL.

The chain couples TRBV19 to TRBJ2-5, with 13 bases matching TRBD2. The CDR3 consists of 21 residues. V was pared by 4 bases and J by 1 base, with 18 bases of the junction left unmatched. CDR1 LNHDA and CDR2 SQIVND come from the germline V gene (reference sequence). This CDR3 is CASSNRDKGLAGVWSQETQYF. CDR3 coding DNA: TGTGCCAGTAGTAACCGGGACAAAGGACTAGCGGGAGTGTGGAGCCAAGAGACCCAGTACTTC.

A note on this clone: Other DNA sequences in this sample translate to the same CDR3. The chain has TRBV3-1 (or the pseudogene TRBV3-2) and TRBJ2-1; 12 positions agree with TRBD2. Germline loops: CDR1 LGHDT, CDR2 YNNKEL (reference sequence). This CDR3 has 15 amino acids. The ends lost 4 bases at V and 6 bases at J; junction bases unmatched: 4. CDR3 residues: CASSPLAGGGNEQFF. In DNA, the CDR3 is TGTGCCAGCAGCCCTCTAGCGGGAGGGGGCAATGAGCAGTTCTTC.

This clone was counted once. The rearrangement joins TRBV19 to TRBJ1-5; 8 bases are a match to TRBD1. V shed 6 bases, J shed 4 bases, and the junction held 8 bases outside the gene matches. Germline values: CDR1 LNHDA, CDR2 SQIVND (reference sequence). The CDR3 loop spans 15 amino acids. The CDR3 DNA follows: TGTGCCAGTAGCCTACAGGGGGAAGGTAATCAGCCCCAGCATTTT. This codes for CASSLQGEGNQPQHF.

V usage is TRBV21-1 and J usage is TRBJ2-7; the D segment call TRBD1 is taken from the table without a DNA check. TRBV21-1 counts as a pseudogene. This CDR3 region has 16 residues. The CDR3 loop is CASSTLTGDLPYEQYF. CDR3 sequence (DNA): TGTGCCAGCAGCACCCTGACAGGAGACCTTCCCTACGAGCAGTACTTC.

This clone was recorded once. This chain uses TRBV14 with TRBJ1-4, with D uncertain. This CDR3 has 13 amino acids. Trimming left V 4 bases short and J 4 bases short, with 7 bases between. Looked up from germline, CDR1 is SGHDN and CDR2 is FVKESK. The CDR3 DNA sequence: TGTGCCAGCAGCCGGGCCCTTAATGAAAAACTGTTTTTT. Protein sequence: CASSRALNEKLFF. The complete variable domain, with remaining parts taken from reference TRBV14 and TRBJ1-4, reads EAGVTQFPSHSVIEKGQTVTLRCDPISGHDNLYWYRRVMGKEIKFLLHFVKESKQDESGMPNNRFLAERTGGTYSTLKVQPAELEDSGVYFCASSRALNEKLFFGSGTQLSVL.

This chain links TRBV6-5 with TRBJ1-2, with 7 positions matching TRBD1. J lost 8 bases, V lost 11 bases, and 14 bases had no gene match. Looked up from germline, CDR1 is MNHEY and CDR2 is SVGAGI. CDR3 length equals 13 residues. The CDR3 is CASNQGVHLGYTF. The CDR3 DNA sequence: TGTGCCTCCAACCAGGGGGTGCACCTAGGCTACACCTTC.